The sequence of this TCR beta chain was determined in a study of cytomegalovirus exposure and HLA in healthy donors. Study-level information: Approximately 190 million T cells yielded more than 95 million unique TCR beta sequences, as an earlier analysis found. HLA-typed donors were the source of 86 million or so unique TCRs held in an early data release. The study's findings and limits: Later analysis identified several of the most significant clusters that appeared linked to common viral pathogens. Most CMV-associated TCR beta chains appeared HLA-restricted in a later analysis.

PCR primers comprised 60 Vbeta and 13 Jbeta primers. This table comes from immunoSEQ multiplex PCR, and its TCRdb copy is limited to in-frame clones, with some not included. The sample includes about 190,000 clones, nearly 80% of them seen just once. The CDR3 runs to 11 residues. CDR1 SQVTM and CDR2 ANQGSEA come from the germline V gene. Trimming cost V 4 bases and J 15 bases, with 13 bases left between them. Note on this clone: The antigen is not known.

This receptor was taken from a young woman in good health and CMV-seropositive. The chain employs TRBV29-1 and TRBJ1-6; no clear D. Material for sequencing was PBMCs. The CDR3 region has the DNA TGCAGCGTTGCTTCCGGTGGACTCCTCCACTTT. Translation: CSVASGGLLHF.